This paragraph covers one TCR beta chain sequence. These data originate in a study of blood T cell repertoires in COVID-19. In the source study's methods: Counts of nucleated cells, estimated from reference gene primer amplification, were obtained. The assay was immunoSEQ multiplex PCR, and TCRdb's table has in-frame clones only and misses some. V and J calls and clone size come straight from that table; D and trimming were deduced from the DNA. The repertoire holds a few hundred thousand clones, nearly 90% seen once, with around 3.3% in the top ten. Germline-derived CDR1 and CDR2 are SGHVS and FQNEAQ. The CDR3 is made up of 14 amino acids. V was pared by 2 bases and J by 7 bases, with 2 bases of the junction left unmatched.

Specimen: peripheral blood. The sequence was collected from a man aged 18 to 30 with active or convalescent COVID-19. The rearrangement joins TRBV7-8 to TRBJ2-7; 13 nucleotides agree with TRBD2. Here the CDR3 DNA reads TGTGCCAGCAGCTTAATGGGACTAGCGGGAGAGCAGTACTTC. Protein product: CASSLMGLAGEQYF. Together with reference TRBV7-8 and TRBJ2-7, the CDR3 gives the full variable domain: GAGVSQSPRYKVAKRGQDVALRCDPISGHVSLFWYQQALGQGPEFLTYFQNEAQLDKSGLPSDRFFAERPEGSVSTLKIQRTQQEDSAVYLCASSLMGLAGEQYFGPGTRLTVT.